This T cell receptor (beta chain) was sequenced in a study of T cell responses to AZD1222 COVID-19 vaccine. Overall study findings and caveats: Donors skewed white British and female; clonal diversity was possibly underestimated.

With 1 base removed from V and 4 bases from J, the gap between germline ends came to 11 bases. Looked up from germline, CDR1 is SGHTA and CDR2 is FQGTGA. This CDR3 has 16 amino acids. In its sample, this clone was seen once. Its specificity is unknown. Profiling relied on immunoSEQ multiplex PCR, and the TCRdb table lists in-frame clones only, not all of them. The sample yields some 150,000 clones, roughly 88% seen once. The rearrangement uses TRBV7-3 and TRBJ1-6; D is ambiguous. The specimen was peripheral blood, collected on day 0 of AZD1222 vaccination. The receptor was derived from an adult in good health. The CDR3 sequence: CASSLRANGYNSPLHF. CDR3 DNA: TGTGCCAGCAGCTTAAGGGCAAACGGATATAATTCACCCCTCCACTTT. The full variable domain, with the rest looked up from reference TRBV7-3 and TRBJ1-6, is GAGVSQTPSNKVTEKGKYVELRCDPISGHTALYWYRQSLGQGPEFLIYFQGTGAADDSGLPNDRFFAVRPEGSVSTLKIQRTERGDSAVYLCASSLRANGYNSPLHFGNGTRLTVT.